Detailed here is one TCR beta chain. Its specificity is not known. This sample was taken from a study of immune evolution from preneoplasia to lung adenocarcinoma. Whole-study results and caveats: Clonality was highest in normal lung, lower in later-stage lesions apparently.

H&E slides confirmed each diagnosis, reviewed by two pathologists independently. Premalignant or tumor cells were enriched by macro-dissection after pathologic assessment. Repertoires were generated with immunoSEQ multiplex PCR, while TCRdb's copy carries only in-frame clones and drops some. The profile shows 15,000 to 20,000 clones, 65% to 90% of them singletons. The V gene's germline CDR1 is WSHSY and CDR2 SAAADI. Trimming stripped 8 bases from V and 1 base from J, with 6 bases between. CDR3 length equals 11 residues. The source is a person between 65 and 80 years old with invasive lung adenocarcinoma. The V gene is TRBV10-2, the J gene TRBJ2-7; D gene ambiguous. What was sequenced was FFPE invasive lung adenocarcinoma tissue. This CDR3 reads CASGPSYEQYF. The CDR3 DNA reads as TGCGCCAGCGGTCCTTCCTACGAGCAGTACTTC.